One sample yielded the 11 T cell receptor beta chains listed below, sequenced in a study of neurological immune-mediated disorders. Using its own MiXCR run on the 5' RACE reads, TCRdb lists one record per CDR3 protein. The top ten hold 4.5% to 5.5% of the sample, which has about 49,000 distinct CDR3 sequences, roughly 14% seen once. As for time point: longitudinal time-point 2. Sequences were obtained from PBMCs. These receptors were obtained from a male donor with HTLV-1-associated myelopathy (HAM/TSP).

The table lists this clonotype with many counts. The chain is built from TRBV5-1 and TRBJ1-6; TRBD1 might be the D (5 bases). Germline lookup yields CDR1 SGHRS and CDR2 YFSETQ. The CDR3 runs to 18 residues. Trimming took off 0 bases at V and 1 base at J, with 14 bases between the two ends. The CDR3: CASSLGVGSGSYNSPLHF. CDR3 sequence (DNA): TGCGCCAGCAGCTTGGGGGTTGGTTCAGGGTCCTATAATTCACCCCTCCACTTT. The full variable domain, completed using reference TRBV5-1 and TRBJ1-6, is KAGVTQTPRYLIKTRGQQVTLSCSPISGHRSVSWYQQTPGQGLQFLFEYFSETQRNKGNFPGRFSGRQFSNSRSEMNVSTLELGDSALYLCASSLGVGSGSYNSPLHFGNGTRLTVT.

The table lists this clonotype with many counts. The genes are TRBV7-2 and TRBJ2-7, with D possibly matching TRBD2 (6 bases). This CDR3 contains 15 residues. V gave up 4 bases and J gave up 3 bases, with 16 bases separating them. CDR1 and CDR2 (germline): SGHTA, FQGNSA. The CDR3 protein is CASSSGTHVVYEQYF. As DNA, the CDR3 is TGTGCCAGCAGCTCCGGGACTCATGTCGTCTACGAGCAGTACTTC.

Many counts were recorded for this clonotype. The chain carries TRBV5-6 and TRBJ1-2; possible D gene TRBD1, 5 bases. Germline lookup yields CDR1 SGHDT and CDR2 YYEEEE. The CDR3 sequence is 15 residues long. V was cut by 0 bases and J by 4 bases, with 13 bases left in between. The CDR3 DNA is TGTGCCAGCAGCTTGGGGCAGGGATACTTCTATGGCTACACCTTC. Its protein is CASSLGQGYFYGYTF. Complete variable domain (other parts from reference TRBV5-6 and TRBJ1-2): DAGVTQSPTHLIKTRGQQVTLRCSPKSGHDTVSWYQQALGQGPQFIFQYYEEEERQRGNFPDRFSGHQFPNYSSELNVNALLLGDSALYLCASSLGQGYFYGYTFGSGTRLTVV.

This clonotype has a count of ten or more. The gene calls are TRBV9 and TRBJ2-5, with D tentatively TRBD2 (5 bases). Trimming took off 0 bases at V and 5 bases at J, with 17 bases between the two ends. The length of the CDR3 is 16 residues. Germline CDR1 is SGDLS and CDR2 is YYNGEE. The CDR3 DNA sequence: TGTGCCAGCAGCGTAGGGGGATTTTGGCGAGGGGAGACCCAGTACTTC. Its translation is CASSVGGFWRGETQYF.

This clonotype appeared many times. The chain uses TRBV20-1 and TRBJ1-6, with D hard to call. V was trimmed by 6 bases and J by 7 bases, leaving 13 bases between them. CDR1 and CDR2 (germline): DFQATT, SNEGSKA (reference sequence). This CDR3 is 13 amino acids long. CDR3 DNA sequence: TGCAGTGCCGAGTTCGTAACCAATTCACCCCTCCACTTT. Protein product: CSAEFVTNSPLHF.

This clonotype has at least ten counts. V usage is TRBV20-1 and J usage is TRBJ1-2; D possibly corresponds to TRBD1 (5 bases). CDR3 length equals 12 residues. Germline V lookup: CDR1 DFQATT, CDR2 SNEGSKA (reference sequence). The V gene lost 6 bases and the J gene lost 3 bases, with 11 bases spanning the gap. The CDR3 protein is CSATGTDYGYTF. The CDR3 DNA reads TGCAGTGCAACCGGGACGGACTATGGCTACACCTTC.

On this clonotype itself: Just one base apart from a much larger clone, this may be a read error. This chain joins TRBV4-3 and TRBJ1-2; 7 bases fit TRBD1. J lost 7 bases, V lost 4 bases, and 6 bases had no gene match. The CDR3 length is 13 residues. CDR1 and CDR2 from the germline V gene are LGHNA and YSLEER. CDR3 sequence: CASSLGQSGGYTF. The CDR3 nucleotides are TGCGCCAGCAGCCTGGGACAGAGTGGTGGCTACACCTTC.

This clonotype occurred many times. V gene TRBV5-1 combines with J gene TRBJ2-5; D gene unclear. This CDR3 region has 14 residues. CDR1 is SGHRS and CDR2 is YFSETQ in the germline V gene. V gave up 2 bases and J gave up 1 base, with 9 bases separating them. The CDR3 region is CASSLIGVQETQYF. The DNA for the CDR3 is TGCGCCAGCAGCTTAATTGGTGTCCAAGAGACCCAGTACTTC. The complete variable domain, with remaining parts taken from reference TRBV5-1 and TRBJ2-5, reads KAGVTQTPRYLIKTRGQQVTLSCSPISGHRSVSWYQQTPGQGLQFLFEYFSETQRNKGNFPGRFSGRQFSNSRSEMNVSTLELGDSALYLCASSLIGVQETQYFGPGTRLLVL.

This clonotype showed up many times. The rearrangement uses TRBV5-1 and TRBJ2-2; D is perhaps TRBD1 or TRBD2 (5 bases each). Trimming stripped 4 bases from V and 1 base from J, with 14 bases between. The germline CDR1 and CDR2 sequences are SGHRS and YFSETQ. This CDR3 comprises 16 residues. CDR3 loop: CASSTGDRKNTGELFF. CDR3 DNA sequence: TGCGCCAGCAGCACCGGGGACCGAAAGAACACCGGGGAGCTGTTTTTT.

This clonotype has at least ten counts. The gene calls are TRBV4-3 and TRBJ2-2; 10 bases map to TRBD1. V was clipped by 2 bases and J by 6 bases; unmatched bases: 6. The CDR3 spans 16 residues. Germline loops: CDR1 LGHNA, CDR2 YSLEER. CDR3 DNA: TGCGCCAGCAGCCAATCCGGGACAGGGGTTTCCGGGGAGCTGTTTTTT. Protein: CASSQSGTGVSGELFF.

This clonotype was picked up many times. The chain recombines TRBV28 with TRBJ1-5; 7 bases match TRBD1. The germline gives CDR1 MDHEN, CDR2 SYDVKM. The CDR3 has 13 amino acids. J gave up 9 bases and V 6 bases, and 8 bases lay outside the gene matches. The CDR3 loop reads CASSQQGPRPQHF. Here the CDR3 DNA reads TGTGCCAGCAGCCAACAGGGGCCGCGGCCCCAGCATTTT.